There are many counts of the clone carrying this T cell receptor beta chain. The antigen remains unidentified. The CDR3 contains 15 residues. V lost 5 bases and J lost 3, with 11 bases in between. Germline-derived CDR1 and CDR2 are MNHNS and SASEGT. The data were obtained in a study of response to subunit inactivated influenza vaccine. General observations from the study: T cells newly recruited by each seasonal influenza vaccination are few, the authors suggested.

From the RT-PCR reads, TCRdb called clonotypes with MiXCR, one entry per CDR3 protein. The sample records about 160,000 distinct CDR3 sequences, about a tenth being singletons. The sample consisted of non-naive T cells sorted from PBMCs, taken roughly 46 days after vaccination. This sequence originates from a man aged 50 to 60 who received an inactivated influenza vaccine. J is TRBJ1-6 and V is TRBV6-1; D remains ambiguous. This CDR3 is CASSPPKNYNSPLHF. The CDR3 DNA follows: TGTGCCAGCAGTCCACCGAAGAACTATAATTCACCCCTCCACTTT.